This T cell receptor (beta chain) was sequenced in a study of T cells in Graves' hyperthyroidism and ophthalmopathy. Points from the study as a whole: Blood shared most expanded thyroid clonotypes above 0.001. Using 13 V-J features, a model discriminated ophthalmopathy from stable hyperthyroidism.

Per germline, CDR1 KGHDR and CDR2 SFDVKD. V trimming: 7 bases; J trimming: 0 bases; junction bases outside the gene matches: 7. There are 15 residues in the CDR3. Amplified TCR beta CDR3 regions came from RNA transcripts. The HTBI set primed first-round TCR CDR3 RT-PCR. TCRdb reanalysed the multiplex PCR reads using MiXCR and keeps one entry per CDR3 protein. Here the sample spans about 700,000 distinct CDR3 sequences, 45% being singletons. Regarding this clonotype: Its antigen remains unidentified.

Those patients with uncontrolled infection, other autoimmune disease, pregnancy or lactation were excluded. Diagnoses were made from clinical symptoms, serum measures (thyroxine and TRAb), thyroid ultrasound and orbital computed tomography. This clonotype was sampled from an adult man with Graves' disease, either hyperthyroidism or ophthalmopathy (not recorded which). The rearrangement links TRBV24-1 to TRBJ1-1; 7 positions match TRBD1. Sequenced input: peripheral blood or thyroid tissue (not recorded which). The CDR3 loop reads CATRSTGILNTEAFF. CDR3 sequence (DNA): TGTGCCACCAGGTCGACAGGGATCTTGAACACTGAAGCTTTCTTT.